These 29 T cell receptor beta chains came from one sample sequenced in a study of PD-L1 blockade in urothelial cancer. TCRdb's copy holds only in-frame clones and misses some; the assay was immunoSEQ multiplex PCR. The sample carries about 86,000 clones, about 84% recorded once. Specified time point: pretreatment peripheral blood. This sample comprised PBMCs, obtained around atezolizumab (anti-PD-L1) treatment. All receptors derive from a man between 60 and 75 years old with urothelial cancer.

The rearrangement joins TRBV30 to TRBJ1-5, with D possibly matching TRBD1 (6 bases). The CDR3 runs 15 residues. The germline V gene encodes CDR1 GTSNPN and CDR2 SVGIG (reference sequence). V shed 2 bases and J shed 5 bases, with 16 bases lying between them. The CDR3 reads CAWSPLTGIDQPQHF. DNA of the CDR3: TGTGCCTGGAGTCCCCTTACAGGGATTGATCAGCCCCAGCATTTT.

The V call is TRBV9, the J call TRBJ1-1; possibly TRBD1 for D (5 bases). The CDR3 loop spans 14 amino acids. CDR1 SGDLS and CDR2 YYNGEE come from the germline V gene. With 0 bases removed from V and 0 bases from J, the gap between germline ends came to 6 bases. The CDR3, as DNA: TGTGCCAGCAGCGTAGAACAGGTGAACACTGAAGCTTTCTTT. Its translation is CASSVEQVNTEAFF.

This clone was counted a few times. This rearrangement joins TRBV7-2 to TRBJ2-1; 10 bases match TRBD2. Germline values: CDR1 SGHTA, CDR2 FQGNSA. There are 15 residues in the CDR3. The V gene end was trimmed by 5 bases and the J gene end by 6 bases; junction bases not matched to a gene: 7. The CDR3 loop reads CASSLLAGGGNEQFF. CDR3 DNA sequence: TGTGCCAGCAGCCTCTTAGCGGGAGGTGGCAATGAGCAGTTCTTC. Variable domain in full (rest from reference TRBV7-2 and TRBJ2-1): GAGVSQSPSNKVTEKGKDVELRCDPISGHTALYWYRQSLGQGLEFLIYFQGNSAPDKSGLPSDRFSAERTGGSVSTLTIQRTQQEDSAVYLCASSLLAGGGNEQFFGPGTRLTVL.

The chain carries TRBV6-5 and TRBJ2-2, with 10 positions matching TRBD2. Germline CDR1 MNHEY, CDR2 SVGAGI. The CDR3 spans 15 residues. V dropped 6 bases and J dropped 7; count of bases not matched to a gene: 8. The DNA of the CDR3 is TGTGCCAGCAGAGAAAGCGGGGGGGCTAACGGGGAGCTGTTTTTT. This codes for CASRESGGANGELFF.

There are a few counts of this clone. V usage is TRBV29-1 and J usage is TRBJ1-2; D uncertain. Germline values: CDR1 SQVTM, CDR2 ANQGSEA. The V and J ends lost 1 base and 1 base respectively, with 4 bases between them. This CDR3 region has 12 residues. This CDR3 reads CSVEGSNYGYTF. The CDR3 nucleotides read TGCAGCGTTGAAGGGAGTAACTATGGCTACACCTTC.

Turning to this clone: One end of the junction fails to match germline, which may point to a read error. The chain joins TRBV7-7 to TRBJ2-1, with 8 bases that match TRBD2. Germline CDR1 reads SSHAT; CDR2 reads FNYEAQ (reference sequence). CDR3 length: 15 residues. The CDR3 reads CASSQTTGGGNEQFF. Here the CDR3 DNA reads TGTGCTAGCAGCCAGACGACGGGAGGGGGCAATGAGCAGTTCTTC.

This chain links TRBV2 with TRBJ2-5; D is perhaps TRBD2 (5 bases). Trimming left V 6 bases short and J 5 bases short, with 13 bases between. This CDR3 has 13 residues. CDR1 and CDR2 from the germline V gene are SNHLY and FYNNEI. CDR3 in DNA: TGTGCCAGCAGCTTTGGACTGCCGGAGACCCAGTACTTC. Its translation is CASSFGLPETQYF.

This chain connects TRBV4-1 to TRBJ2-7, with 10 bases identical to TRBD1. Per germline, CDR1 MGHRA and CDR2 YSYEKL. The length of the CDR3 is 19 residues. V lost 2 bases and J lost 0; bases outside the gene matches: 13. The CDR3 sequence: CASSQSSPPRTGGSYEQYF. CDR3 in DNA: TGCGCCAGCAGCCAAAGTTCTCCTCCACGGACAGGGGGCTCCTACGAGCAGTACTTC.

V gene TRBV5-1 combines with J gene TRBJ1-4; D is ambiguous. V was trimmed by 4 bases and J by 2 bases, leaving 6 bases between them. Germline V CDR1 and CDR2: SGHRS, YFSETQ. CDR3 length equals 13 residues. The CDR3 DNA follows: TGCGCCAGCAGCCCTACCACTAATGAAAAACTGTTTTTT. Protein: CASSPTTNEKLFF.

The genes are TRBV9 and TRBJ2-2; 8 nucleotides agree with TRBD2. Germline CDR1 is SGDLS and CDR2 is YYNGEE. Trimming removed 4 bases from V and 5 bases from J; junction bases left unmatched: 10. The CDR3 contains 16 residues. The CDR3: CASSSPLAGGTGELFF. Written as DNA, the CDR3 is TGTGCCAGCAGCTCCCCTCTAGCGGGTGGAACCGGGGAGCTGTTTTTT.

This chain links TRBV4-2 with TRBJ1-2; D not certain. From germline, CDR1 is LGHNA and CDR2 YNFKEQ. The CDR3 runs to 17 residues. With 1 base removed from V and 5 bases from J, the gap between germline ends came to 20 bases. In DNA form, the CDR3 reads TGTGCCAGCAGCCAAGGTACAGCCCTGGAGGTACTTTATGGCTACACCTTC. Translation: CASSQGTALEVLYGYTF.

J is TRBJ1-1 and V is TRBV19; 8 bases are a match to TRBD1. CDR1 is LNHDA and CDR2 is SQIVND in the germline V gene (reference sequence). With 4 bases clipped from V and 4 bases from J, the junction kept 5 bases outside the gene matches. The CDR3 is 14 amino acids. DNA for the CDR3: TGTGCCAGTAGTAAGATGGACAGGGTCACTGAAGCTTTCTTT. Its translation: CASSKMDRVTEAFF.

CDR3 amino acids: CASSPTGLSGYTF. In nucleotides, the CDR3 is TGTGCCAGCAGCCCGACAGGGCTTAGTGGCTACACCTTC. The chain is built from TRBV7-9 and TRBJ1-2, with 7 bases fitting TRBD1. Germline CDR1 is SEHNR and CDR2 is FQNEAQ (reference sequence). Trimming cost V 5 bases and J 7 bases; bases outside gene matches: 7. The CDR3 is 13 residues long.

This clone rates as medium-sized. CDR3 loop: CATSIERGGVNEQFF. The DNA of the CDR3 is TGTGCCACCAGCATCGAGCGGGGGGGCGTAAATGAGCAGTTCTTC. V and J are TRBV15 and TRBJ2-1; 10 nucleotides match TRBD2. Germline CDR1 reads LNHNV; CDR2 reads YYDKDF (reference sequence). V lost 4 bases to trimming and J lost 7 bases; unmatched junction nucleotides: 7. The CDR3 loop spans 15 amino acids.

CDR3 region: CASRREWGEKLFF. As DNA, the CDR3 is TGTGCCTCTAGGAGGGAATGGGGTGAAAAACTGTTTTTT. The chain uses TRBV6-1 and TRBJ1-4; no definite D call. The CDR3 is 13 amino acids. Germline values: CDR1 MNHNS, CDR2 SASEGT. With 11 bases removed from V and 7 bases from J, the gap between germline ends came to 17 bases.

The chain has TRBV15 and TRBJ2-7; D is unclear. CDR3 length: 13 amino acids. V dropped 5 bases and J dropped 3 bases, with 11 bases sitting between them. From germline, CDR1 is LNHNV and CDR2 YYDKDF (reference sequence). The chain's CDR3 is CATSPLRHYEQYF. CDR3 coding DNA: TGTGCCACCAGCCCTCTGAGGCACTACGAGCAGTACTTC.

Sample share makes this clone medium-sized. This chain connects TRBV7-9 to TRBJ1-2, with 8 bases lining up with TRBD1. Germline CDR1 and CDR2: SEHNR and FQNEAQ (reference sequence). CDR3 size: 14 residues. Trimming cost V 0 bases and J 8 bases; bases outside gene matches: 5. CDR3 DNA sequence: TGTGCCAGCAGCTTAGCAGGGACAGGCGGCGGCTACACCTTC. Translation: CASSLAGTGGGYTF.

V gene TRBV5-4 combines with J gene TRBJ2-7; 10 positions agree with TRBD2. Germline V gives CDR1 SGHNT, CDR2 YYREEE (reference sequence). Germline trimming cut 0 bases from V and 3 bases from J; bases unmatched to any gene: 6. The CDR3 totals 16 residues. The CDR3 is CASSLGSGGASYEQYF. In nucleotides, the CDR3 is TGTGCCAGCAGCTTGGGCAGCGGGGGGGCAAGCTACGAGCAGTACTTC. Full variable domain (rest looked up from reference TRBV5-4 and TRBJ2-7): ETGVTQSPTHLIKTRGQQVTLRCSSQSGHNTVSWYQQALGQGPQFIFQYYREEENGRGNFPPRFSGLQFPNYSSELNVNALELDDSALYLCASSLGSGGASYEQYFGPGTRLTVT.

The chain has TRBV6-1 and TRBJ2-7; 8 nucleotides line up with TRBD1. V gave up 6 bases and J gave up 6 bases; unmatched junction bases: 13. The CDR3 totals 15 residues. CDR1 MNHNS and CDR2 SASEGT come from the germline V gene. CDR3 in amino acids: CASRVNSAGTGEQYF. CDR3 nucleotides: TGTGCCAGCAGAGTCAACAGTGCCGGGACAGGCGAGCAGTACTTC.

The V gene is TRBV7-2, the J gene TRBJ1-2, with 10 bases that match TRBD1. The length of the CDR3 is 16 residues. The germline gives CDR1 SGHTA, CDR2 FQGNSA. Trimming at V came to 1 base and at J to 4 bases, leaving 6 bases not matched to a gene. The CDR3 reads CASSLESRTGGYGYTF. DNA of the CDR3: TGTGCCAGCAGCTTAGAGTCTCGGACAGGGGGCTATGGCTACACCTTC.

V and J are TRBV7-8 and TRBJ2-5; no clear D gene. CDR1 SGHVS and CDR2 FQNEAQ come from the germline V gene. The CDR3 totals 14 residues. Deletions cut 1 base from V and 5 bases from J, with 11 bases between. In DNA form, the CDR3 reads TGTGCCAGCAGCTTAGATCCGGTCCGCGAGACCCAGTACTTC. This sequence encodes CASSLDPVRETQYF. Filled out from reference TRBV7-8 and TRBJ2-5, the complete variable domain reads GAGVSQSPRYKVAKRGQDVALRCDPISGHVSLFWYQQALGQGPEFLTYFQNEAQLDKSGLPSDRFFAERPEGSVSTLKIQRTQQEDSAVYLCASSLDPVRETQYFGPGTRLLVL.

This chain uses TRBV15 with TRBJ2-1; tentative D call: TRBD2 (5 bases). This CDR3 has 15 residues. CDR1 and CDR2 from the germline V gene are LNHNV and YYDKDF (reference sequence). V was cut by 1 base and J by 6 bases, with 13 bases left in between. This chain's CDR3 is CATSRGRLASNEQFF. In nucleotides, the CDR3 is TGTGCCACCAGCAGAGGTCGGCTAGCTAGCAATGAGCAGTTCTTC.

This clone appeared a few times. The genes are TRBV27 and TRBJ1-4, with 9 positions matching TRBD1. Trimming at V came to 7 bases and at J to 11 bases, leaving 14 bases not matched to a gene. Germline CDR1 and CDR2: MNHEY and SMNVEV (reference sequence). The CDR3 sequence is 15 residues long. CDR3 in amino acids: CASTQRDRVPGKLFF. The DNA of the CDR3 is TGTGCCAGCACCCAGAGGGACAGGGTGCCGGGGAAACTGTTTTTT.

This chain uses TRBV5-6 with TRBJ1-3; D remains ambiguous. Trimming took 0 bases from V and 4 from J, leaving 11 bases between them. The germline CDR1 and CDR2 sequences are SGHDT and YYEEEE. The CDR3 consists of 15 residues. In nucleotides, the CDR3 is TGTGCCAGCAGCTTGGACTTTCGGGAGGGAAACACCATATATTTT. Amino acid sequence: CASSLDFREGNTIYF.

This rearrangement joins TRBV4-2 to TRBJ1-4; D gene ambiguous. Germline-derived CDR1 and CDR2 are LGHNA and YNFKEQ. The CDR3 is 13 residues long. V lost 2 bases and J 6 bases, leaving 7 bases between the germline ends. The CDR3 is CASSQWLDEKLFF. CDR3 DNA sequence: TGTGCCAGCAGCCAATGGCTTGATGAAAAACTGTTTTTT.

This clone was observed a few times. V usage is TRBV6-5 and J usage is TRBJ2-5, with a tentative D call TRBD1 (6 bases). The CDR3 extends over 14 amino acids. V was cut by 5 bases and J by 5 bases, with 15 bases left in between. Germline lookup yields CDR1 MNHEY and CDR2 SVGAGI. CDR3 nucleotide sequence: TGTGCCAGCAGTATACAGGGAGCTAGGGAGACCCAGTACTTC. Its translation is CASSIQGARETQYF.

DNA for the CDR3: TGTGCCAGTAGTATAGTCGCAGGGGCCGGTGAGTTCTTC. Protein: CASSIVAGAGEFF. The V gene is TRBV19, the J gene TRBJ2-1; a weak D match, TRBD1 (6 bases). CDR1 is LNHDA, CDR2 SQIVND, per germline (reference sequence). This CDR3 comprises 13 residues. The ends were cut back, 1 base at V and 14 bases at J, with 15 bases in the middle. The variable domain in full, completed from reference TRBV19 and TRBJ2-1, reads DGGITQSPKYLFRKEGQNVTLSCEQNLNHDAMYWYRQDPGQGLRLIYYSQIVNDFQKGDIAEGYSVSREKKESFPLTVTSAQKNPTAFYLCASSIVAGAGEFFGPGTRLTVL.

The rearrangement joins TRBV5-1 to TRBJ1-1, with 8 bases that match TRBD1. CDR1 SGHRS and CDR2 YFSETQ come from the germline V gene. The CDR3 consists of 16 residues. J lost 2 bases, V lost 4 bases, and 10 bases had no gene match. The DNA of the CDR3 is TGCGCCAGCAGCGGCCAGGGGGCGCGACGTAACACTGAAGCTTTCTTT. This translates into CASSGQGARRNTEAFF.

The chain uses TRBV7-8 and TRBJ2-2; 7 nucleotides match TRBD1. Trimming at V came to 5 bases and at J to 4 bases, leaving 10 bases not matched to a gene. The germline gives CDR1 SGHVS, CDR2 FQNEAQ. The CDR3 is 16 residues long. Written as DNA, the CDR3 is TGTGCCAGCAGCCACAGGACAGGAGCAGGCACCGGGGAGCTGTTTTTT. Its protein product is CASSHRTGAGTGELFF.